What follows are 26 T cell receptor beta chains derived from one specimen sequenced in a study of blood T cell repertoires in COVID-19. Data came from immunoSEQ multiplex PCR; TCRdb stores just in-frame clones and leaves some out. The repertoire holds 220,000 or so clones, around 86% seen once, with approximately 8% in the top ten. The material sequenced was peripheral blood. These receptors came from a woman older than 75 with COVID-19, enrolled during active disease.

V is TRBV18 and J is TRBJ2-7; 8 bases agree with TRBD1. The germline gives CDR1 KGHSH, CDR2 LQKENI. The CDR3 runs to 16 residues. Trimming at V came to 4 bases and at J to 4 bases, leaving 12 bases not matched to a gene. The CDR3 reads CASSLTLDRESYEQYF. CDR3 nucleotide sequence: TGTGCCAGCTCACTAACCTTGGACAGGGAGTCATACGAGCAGTACTTC.

The V call is TRBV18, the J call TRBJ1-3, with D possibly being TRBD1 (5 bases). CDR1 and CDR2 (germline): KGHSH, LQKENI. This CDR3 comprises 14 residues. V was clipped by 5 bases and J by 4 bases, with 12 bases between them. CDR3 loop: CASSDGTLGNTIYF. The CDR3 DNA reads as TGTGCCAGCTCAGACGGGACTCTCGGAAACACCATATATTTT.

This clone was seen a single time. The V and J genes are TRBV5-1 and TRBJ2-2; D unclear. The CDR3 totals 14 residues. Germline lookup yields CDR1 SGHRS and CDR2 YFSETQ. V was trimmed by 1 base and J by 4 bases, leaving 8 bases between them. The CDR3 DNA sequence: TGCGCCAGCAGCTTGTATAGCCCCACCGGGGAGCTGTTTTTT. It encodes CASSLYSPTGELFF. Filled out from reference TRBV5-1 and TRBJ2-2, the complete variable domain reads KAGVTQTPRYLIKTRGQQVTLSCSPISGHRSVSWYQQTPGQGLQFLFEYFSETQRNKGNFPGRFSGRQFSNSRSEMNVSTLELGDSALYLCASSLYSPTGELFFGEGSRLTVL.

V and J are TRBV2 and TRBJ1-2; D may be TRBD1 (6 bases). Germline values: CDR1 SNHLY, CDR2 FYNNEI. With 6 bases removed from V and 6 bases from J, the gap between germline ends came to 14 bases. The CDR3 covers 13 residues. The CDR3 bases are TGTGCCAGCAGGGTTACAGGGAATCATGGCTACACCTTC. Residues: CASRVTGNHGYTF. The variable domain in full, completed from reference TRBV2 and TRBJ1-2, reads EPEVTQTPSHQVTQMGQEVILRCVPISNHLYFYWYRQILGQKVEFLVSFYNNEISEKSEIFDDQFSVERPDGSNFTLKIRSTKLEDSAMYFCASRVTGNHGYTFGSGTRLTVV.

The V gene is TRBV5-1, the J gene TRBJ2-7; the D is unclear. The CDR3 consists of 12 residues. Germline CDR1 reads SGHRS; CDR2 reads YFSETQ. The V end was cut by 0 bases, the J end by 3 bases, with 4 bases between. The CDR3 DNA reads as TGCGCCAGCAGCTTGGATAACTACGAGCAGTACTTC. Amino acids: CASSLDNYEQYF.

This chain joins TRBV4-1 and TRBJ1-2; 9 bases map to TRBD1. Germline values: CDR1 MGHRA, CDR2 YSYEKL. V lost 6 bases to trimming and J lost 6 bases; unmatched junction nucleotides: 14. The CDR3 is made up of 16 amino acids. The CDR3 DNA sequence: TGCGCCAGCAGTCCAGTCCCGGGACAGGGCTTCGATGGCTACACCTTC. It yields the protein CASSPVPGQGFDGYTF.

The rearrangement links TRBV5-1 to TRBJ2-3, with 9 positions matching TRBD2. The CDR3 runs 17 residues. J gave up 4 bases and V 0 bases, and 9 bases lay outside the gene matches. From germline, CDR1 is SGHRS and CDR2 YFSETQ. The CDR3, as DNA: TGCGCCAGCAGCTTGGAGTTGGGTAGCGGGAGTGCAGATACGCAGTATTTT. It specifies CASSLELGSGSADTQYF.

The J gene is TRBJ2-5, the V gene TRBV30; 15 bases map to TRBD2. Germline-derived CDR1 and CDR2 are GTSNPN and SVGIG (reference sequence). Germline trimming cut 2 bases from V and 2 bases from J; bases unmatched to any gene: 3. The CDR3 spans 16 residues. The CDR3: CAWSLGTSGGQETQYF. The CDR3 region has the DNA TGTGCCTGGAGTCTCGGGACTAGCGGGGGGCAAGAGACCCAGTACTTC.

This chain joins TRBV5-6 and TRBJ1-6; weak D call: TRBD1 (5 bases). Germline CDR1 reads SGHDT; CDR2 reads YYEEEE. The CDR3 is 12 amino acids. Trimming shortened V by 0 bases and J by 12 bases, and 7 bases separated the two germline ends. The CDR3 DNA sequence: TGTGCCAGCAGCTTGGGGGGCGTACCCCTCCACTTT. It codes for CASSLGGVPLHF.

The chain has TRBV3-1 (or the pseudogene TRBV3-2) and TRBJ2-1; weak D call: TRBD1 (6 bases). Germline lookup yields CDR1 LGHDT and CDR2 YNNKEL (reference sequence). This CDR3 region has 15 residues. Between the trimmed V and J ends, which lost 5 bases and 6 bases, there was a span of 17 bases. The CDR3 sequence is CASSLPGPRGNEQFF. The CDR3 region has the DNA TGTGCCAGCAGCTTACCGGGACCCAGGGGCAATGAGCAGTTCTTC.

The gene calls are TRBV11-2 and TRBJ2-2; no definite D call. This CDR3 comprises 12 residues. In germline, CDR1 is SGHAT, CDR2 FQNNGV. Trimming removed 5 bases at V and 7 bases at J, with 8 bases between. The CDR3, as DNA: TGTGCCAGCAGCCGTTACGGCGGGGAGCTGTTTTTT. It translates to CASSRYGGELFF. The full variable domain, completed using reference TRBV11-2 and TRBJ2-2, is EAGVAQSPRYKIIEKRQSVAFWCNPISGHATLYWYQQILGQGPKLLIQFQNNGVVDDSQLPKDRFSAERLKGVDSTLKIQPAKLEDSAVYLCASSRYGGELFFGEGSRLTVL.

The chain has TRBV10-3 and TRBJ1-1, with 7 bases lining up with TRBD1. Germline V gene sequence: CDR1 ENHRY, CDR2 SYGVKD. The V and J ends lost 6 bases and 5 bases, in that order; junction bases with no gene match: 3. CDR3 length: 12 amino acids. The CDR3 here is CAIREQGTEAFF. The CDR3 DNA reads TGTGCCATCAGAGAACAGGGGACTGAAGCTTTCTTT.

This chain joins TRBV10-3 and TRBJ1-1; the D gene is possibly TRBD1 (5 bases). Germline assignment: CDR1 ENHRY and CDR2 SYGVKD. The CDR3 has 16 residues. V was clipped by 0 bases and J by 7 bases, with 18 bases between them. The CDR3 region has the DNA TGTGCCATCAGTGAGTCGCGGGCAGGGCGGGGGGTTGAAGCTTTCTTT. Translated: CAISESRAGRGVEAFF.

J is TRBJ1-1 and V is TRBV13, with 7 bases matching TRBD1. The germline CDR1 and CDR2 sequences are PRHDT and FYEKMQ (reference sequence). The V gene end was trimmed by 2 bases and the J gene end by 2 bases; junction bases not matched to a gene: 8. The CDR3 loop spans 16 amino acids. CDR3 sequence reads: CASSLPHRGTNTEAFF. The CDR3, as DNA: TGTGCCAGCAGCTTACCTCACAGGGGCACCAACACTGAAGCTTTCTTT.

The rearrangement uses TRBV7-4 and TRBJ1-1; D uncertain. CDR1 is SGHVT, CDR2 SQSDAQ, per germline. V shed 11 bases and J shed 0 bases, with 16 bases lying between them. This CDR3 contains 14 residues. This CDR3 reads CARGDGSMNTEAFF. CDR3 nucleotide sequence: TGTGCCCGTGGAGACGGATCCATGAACACTGAAGCTTTCTTT.

The rearrangement joins TRBV6-5 to TRBJ2-1; the D gene is possibly TRBD1 (5 bases). This CDR3 contains 14 residues. Trimming stripped 2 bases from V and 4 bases from J, with 9 bases between. CDR1 is MNHEY, CDR2 SVGAGI, per germline. The CDR3 reads CASSYRQNYNEQFF. The CDR3, as DNA: TGTGCCAGCAGTTACAGACAGAATTACAATGAGCAGTTCTTC.

V and J are TRBV5-1 and TRBJ2-2; 8 nucleotides line up with TRBD2. CDR1 SGHRS and CDR2 YFSETQ come from the germline V gene. This CDR3 contains 17 residues. Trimming cost V 0 bases and J 2 bases; bases outside gene matches: 6. CDR3: CASSLAAGGQNTGELFF. Written as DNA, the CDR3 is TGCGCCAGCAGCTTGGCCGCGGGGGGACAAAACACCGGGGAGCTGTTTTTT. The whole variable domain, remainder taken from reference TRBV5-1 and TRBJ2-2, is KAGVTQTPRYLIKTRGQQVTLSCSPISGHRSVSWYQQTPGQGLQFLFEYFSETQRNKGNFPGRFSGRQFSNSRSEMNVSTLELGDSALYLCASSLAAGGQNTGELFFGEGSRLTVL.

This chain links TRBV7-2 with TRBJ2-1; D may be TRBD1 (6 bases). V was shortened by 3 bases and J by 7 bases, with 10 bases between the two germline ends. The germline V gene has CDR1 SGHTA and CDR2 FQGNSA. CDR3 length: 13 residues. CDR3: CASSFTGRNEQFF. CDR3 DNA sequence: TGTGCCAGCAGCTTCACAGGGCGGAATGAGCAGTTCTTC.

This chain joins TRBV5-1 and TRBJ1-6; TRBD1 might be the D (5 bases). The CDR3 consists of 14 residues. CDR1 and CDR2 from the germline V gene are SGHRS and YFSETQ. V lost 0 bases and J lost 7, with 8 bases in between. The CDR3 DNA sequence: TGCGCCAGCAGCTTGGCAGGGTCAAATTCACCCCTCCACTTT. Translated: CASSLAGSNSPLHF.

This rearrangement joins TRBV28 to TRBJ2-7; unclear D gene. The CDR3 loop spans 15 amino acids. Trimming removed 4 bases at V and 0 bases at J, with 13 bases between. CDR1 is MDHEN, CDR2 SYDVKM, per germline. CDR3 coding DNA: TGTGCCAGCAGTTATGAGTCTAAAAGCTCCTACGAGCAGTACTTC. Translating it yields CASSYESKSSYEQYF.

The V and J genes are TRBV18 and TRBJ1-2; D is uncertain. The CDR3 is 17 amino acids. Trimming cost V 3 bases and J 0 bases, with 17 bases left between them. The germline V gene has CDR1 KGHSH and CDR2 LQKENI. Written as DNA, the CDR3 is TGTGCCAGCTCACCCCACCCCCAGCAGGCGCCTAACTATGGCTACACCTTC. Translating it yields CASSPHPQQAPNYGYTF.

The chain joins TRBV6-5 to TRBJ2-7, with TRBD1 as a possible D gene (5 bases). The V gene lost 8 bases and the J gene lost 4 bases, with 9 bases spanning the gap. The CDR3 runs to 11 residues. Germline CDR1 is MNHEY and CDR2 is SVGAGI. Here the CDR3 DNA reads TGTGCCAGCGACAGCCCTTACGAGCAGTACTTC. Protein: CASDSPYEQYF.

This clone has only a few counts. V is TRBV5-1 and J is TRBJ1-1, with TRBD1 matching 9 bases. Looked up from germline, CDR1 is SGHRS and CDR2 is YFSETQ. This CDR3 has 16 residues. The trim removed 0 bases at V and 4 bases at J, leaving 7 bases unmatched. CDR3 amino acids: CASSLDTGGEVTEAFF. The CDR3 DNA sequence: TGCGCCAGCAGCTTGGATACAGGGGGCGAGGTCACTGAAGCTTTCTTT.

The chain combines TRBV7-8 with TRBJ1-2; D call uncertain. The length of the CDR3 is 13 residues. Germline assignment: CDR1 SGHVS and CDR2 FQNEAQ. V dropped 1 base and J dropped 7 bases, with 10 bases sitting between them. This chain's CDR3 is CASSLETSGGYTF. In nucleotides, the CDR3 is TGTGCCAGCAGCTTAGAGACAAGCGGTGGCTACACCTTC.

The chain is built from TRBV29-1 and TRBJ1-4, with no clear D. V was pared by 7 bases and J by 5 bases, with 11 bases between. The germline gives CDR1 SQVTM, CDR2 ANQGSEA. The CDR3 sequence is 12 residues long. This chain's CDR3 is CSALTENEKLFF. The CDR3, as DNA: TGCAGCGCCTTGACTGAAAATGAAAAACTGTTTTTT.

The chain has TRBV7-2 and TRBJ1-2; no clear D gene. The CDR3 spans 13 residues. Germline CDR1 is SGHTA and CDR2 is FQGNSA. V was clipped by 9 bases and J by 3 bases, with 14 bases between them. The CDR3 spells CASAPMADYGYTF. The DNA of the CDR3 is TGTGCCAGTGCCCCTATGGCGGACTATGGCTACACCTTC.